Listed below are T cell receptor beta chains from one sample, sequenced in a study of T cell responses to AZD1222 COVID-19 vaccine. Clones were sequenced by immunoSEQ multiplex PCR, and TCRdb holds only the in-frame ones, with some missing. The sample carries 99,000 or so clones, more than 75% recorded once. The source was peripheral blood, collected on day 0 of AZD1222 vaccination. The receptors were sampled from an adult in good health. CDR3s include the opening cysteine and the closing phenylalanine or tryptophan. A D gene is named only where the DNA matches it firmly. Expanded clones get a size class; other rows say once, few or many, or leave the size out.

cdr3_nt cdr3_aa v_call d_call clone_size j_call
TGTGCCAGCAGTGGAGAGGGACCGAGACTGAACACTGAAGCTTTCTTT CASSGEGPRLNTEAFF TRBV28 NA NA TRBJ1-1
TGCAGCGTTGTATACGGGAGCAATCAGCCCCAGCATTTT CSVVYGSNQPQHF TRBV29-1 NA NA TRBJ1-5
TGTGCCAGCAGCTTAGTATCCAGGGGTGGAGAGACCCAGTACTTC CASSLVSRGGETQYF TRBV7-2 NA NA TRBJ2-5
TGTGCCAGCAGCTTTGTGGAGACAGGGAGTTCCTATAATTCACCCCTCCACTTT CASSFVETGSSYNSPLHF TRBV12-1 NA NA TRBJ1-6
TGTGCCAGCAGTGACTCAGCGGGGACTAATGAAAAACTGTTTTTT CASSDSAGTNEKLFF TRBV6-4 NA NA TRBJ1-4
TGTGCCAGCAGGGGAGGGTACCAAGAGACCCAGTACTTC CASRGGYQETQYF TRBV2 TRBD2 NA TRBJ2-5
TGTGCCATCAGTGAGGGAGGGGGCCTGAATGAGCAGTTCTTC CAISEGGGLNEQFF TRBV10-3 NA NA TRBJ2-1
TGTGCCAGCTCACCACCAGGGACAGAGGGGACCCAGTACTTC CASSPPGTEGTQYF TRBV18 TRBD1 NA TRBJ2-5
TGTGCCAGCAGTCCCCCGGGCGGGAGGTCCTTCAATGAGCAGTTCTTC CASSPPGGRSFNEQFF TRBV28 TRBD2 NA TRBJ2-1
TGTGCCAGCAGCCCGCAGGGGGCTGGTGGGGAGCTGTTTTTT CASSPQGAGGELFF TRBV3-1/TRBV3-2 TRBD1 NA TRBJ2-2
TGTGCCAGCAGCTCCCGTTTGGGGACCCAGTACTTC CASSSRLGTQYF TRBV7-2 NA NA TRBJ2-5
TGTGCCAGCAGTGGCCCGGGACTAGCCTCCGGGGAGCTGTTTTTT CASSGPGLASGELFF TRBV27 TRBD2 NA TRBJ2-2
TGTGCCAGCAGCTTCCGTGCAGGGGGGGTTTACGAGCAGTACTTC CASSFRAGGVYEQYF TRBV11-2 NA NA TRBJ2-7
TGTGCCAGCAGCCTCGGACTAGCGGGAGGTTGGGAGACCCAGTACTTC CASSLGLAGGWETQYF TRBV2 TRBD2 NA TRBJ2-5
TGCAGCGTTGCAAAGGACACCTACTATGGCTACACCTTC CSVAKDTYYGYTF TRBV29-1 NA NA TRBJ1-2
TGTGCCACCAGCATCGCCGGGGACGGGTATTTGAACACTGAAGCTTTCTTT CATSIAGDGYLNTEAFF TRBV15 NA NA TRBJ1-1
TGCGCCAGCAGCTTGGAGTCTAACTATGGCTACACCTTC CASSLESNYGYTF TRBV5-1 NA NA TRBJ1-2
TGTGCCAGCAGCCAAGGCGAGAGGCATGGCTACACCTTC CASSQGERHGYTF TRBV3-1/TRBV3-2 NA NA TRBJ1-2
TGCAGTGCTAGTAGGCCAAGCTCTGGAAACACCATATATTTT CSASRPSSGNTIYF TRBV20-1 NA NA TRBJ1-3
TGCGCCAGCAGCTTCGCCTTGGCCCAAGCATGGGGTGAGCAGTTCTTC CASSFALAQAWGEQFF TRBV5-1 NA few TRBJ2-1
TGCAGCGTTCGCTGGAAGGGCGTCTACGAGCAGTACTTC CSVRWKGVYEQYF TRBV29-1 NA NA TRBJ2-7
TGTGCCAGCAGTTTACTCTCGAGCGGGGAGTTCTTC CASSLLSSGEFF TRBV12-3/TRBV12-4 TRBD2 NA TRBJ2-1
TGCGCCAGCACCTGGGACAGGGGGTTATATTCACCCCTCCACTTT CASTWDRGLYSPLHF TRBV5-1 TRBD1 NA TRBJ1-6
TGCGCCCCCCGCCCAGCGGTCTACAATGAGCAGTTCTTC CAPRPAVYNEQFF TRBV10-1 NA NA TRBJ2-1
TGCAGCGTTGAGGGCAGGGAATCCACCGGGGAGCTGTTTTTT CSVEGRESTGELFF TRBV29-1 NA NA TRBJ2-2
TGTGCCAGCAGCTTTCCGACAGGGGCTAATTCACCCCTCCACTTT CASSFPTGANSPLHF TRBV7-8 TRBD1 NA TRBJ1-6
TGTGCCAGCAGCGTAGATAGGTGGGAAGGTGGCTACACCTTC CASSVDRWEGGYTF TRBV9 NA NA TRBJ1-2